A selection of T cell receptor beta chains follows, all from one sample in a study of T-cell memory formation after mild COVID-19. MiXCR was run by TCRdb on the 5' RACE reads, yielding one entry per CDR3 protein. The table has fewer than 400,000 distinct CDR3 sequences, roughly 13% seen once. Sequenced material: PBMCs or a T cell subset sorted from them (not recorded which). The receptor source for this set is a man in his late teens or twenties who had mild COVID-19 (a few samples of this study predate the infection). Cell type and time point are not known. The CDR3 runs from the conserved cysteine through the conserved F or W.

TRBV7-2,CASSLLNGYNEQFF
TRBV5-1,CASGYRDEQFF
TRBV7-6,CASSLASQLIAGELFF
TRBV9,CASSPFGGTYNEQFF
TRBV4-3,CASSPGQGELTEAFF
TRBV9,CASSVVGVGIWGYTF
TRBV7-9,CASSLSSGTSLYEQYF
TRBV11-2,CASSPSPRDRANEKLFF
TRBV5-6,CASSFYQINTEAFF
TRBV6-2/TRBV6-3,CASKEGSGEQYF
TRBV11-2,CASSPIRGSGNTIYF
TRBV23-1,CASTEPGQTYNEQFF
TRBV5-1,CASSLKGPGNTIYF
TRBV20-1,CSARQAGMMNTAELFF
TRBV3-1,CASSQKGAGANVLTF
TRBV18,CASSPKQYSNQPQHF
TRBV20-1,CSPTQYGYTF
TRBV7-2,CASSYGQGGAGEKLFF
TRBV6-1,CASSGRGSPDTQYF
TRBV7-9,CASSFRREANYGYTF
TRBV6-5,CASSDPGQQGGYTF
TRBV15,CATSRGQGGSTEAFF
TRBV20-1,CSALQGNQPQHF
TRBV4-2,CASSQDLGNSAGYTF
TRBV6-5,CASNRGPGRGNTIYF
TRBV9,CASSLVGGAYGYTF
TRBV19,CASSTLKSNSPLHF
TRBV29-1,CSVGGTPGRVGYTF
TRBV30,CAWTRREADTQYF
TRBV6-5,CASSQRTSGGVEQFF
TRBV12-3/TRBV12-4,CASSLAGSTYEQYF
TRBV6-6,CASSSPGEQETQYF
TRBV15,CATSRGLAGEQFF
TRBV4-1,CASSLPGQSTGNTIYF
TRBV6-5,CASSLEGRGAGYTF
TRBV7-2,CASSMTGGGLWGREQFF
TRBV12-3/TRBV12-4,CASRTSGNTEAFF
TRBV4-1,CASSQATSQGAGGYTF
TRBV10-3,CAIREQGNYGYTF
TRBV7-9,CASSLSTKGVGDTEAFF
TRBV4-1,CASSQPGTSEQFF
TRBV20-1,CSAGRTAVVGSPLHF
TRBV4-2,CASSLWGELFF
TRBV4-1,CASSDPTEDSGNTIYF
TRBV10-1,CASSPGTGAVTDTQYF
TRBV5-5,CASSPSDRGYQPQHF
TRBV6-2/TRBV6-3,CASSYLGTAGPTDTQYF
TRBV4-1,CASSQDRQGFAFF
TRBV27,CASSLWGANTEAFF
TRBV4-3,CASSQDTAGVYYNEQFF
TRBV18,CASSPPESSTDTQYF
TRBV4-2,CASSQDVGADTQYF
TRBV12-3/TRBV12-4,CASSFSPGSDTQYF
TRBV5-6,CASTYFGRAGDYGYTF
TRBV5-1,CASSFGQDPSSYNEQFF
TRBV5-4,CASSLKLAGGQDTQYF
TRBV5-1,CASSLVRGSFGNEQFF
TRBV25-1,CASRPSGWSYNEQFF